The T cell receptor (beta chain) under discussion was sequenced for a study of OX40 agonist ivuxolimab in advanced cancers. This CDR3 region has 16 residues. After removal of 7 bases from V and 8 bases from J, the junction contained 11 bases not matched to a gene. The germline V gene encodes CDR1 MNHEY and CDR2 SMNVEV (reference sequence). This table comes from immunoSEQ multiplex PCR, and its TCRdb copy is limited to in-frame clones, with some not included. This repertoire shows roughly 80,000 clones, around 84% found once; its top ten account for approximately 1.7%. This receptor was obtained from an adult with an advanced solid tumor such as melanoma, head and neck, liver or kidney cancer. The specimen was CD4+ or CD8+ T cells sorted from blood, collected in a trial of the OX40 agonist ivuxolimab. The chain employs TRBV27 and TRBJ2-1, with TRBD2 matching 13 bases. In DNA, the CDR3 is TGTGCCAGCACTCCACTAGCGGGGGGGCCTCAGGATGAGCAGTTCTTC. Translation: CASTPLAGGPQDEQFF.